This paragraph reports one TCR gamma chain. What this receptor recognizes is not known. The mismatch at residue 4 between this DNA's translation and the TCRdb protein of a much larger clone likely reflects a read error; the protein shown is translated from the DNA. Mothers of both infected and uninfected infants received the same treatment, using spiramycin and/or pyrimethamine plus sulfadiazine plus folinic acid. All infants, infected and uninfected, were born by term delivery after more than 37 weeks of gestation. Roughly 1 mL of blood was turned into PBMCs through Lymphoprep gradient centrifugation, and the PBMCs were then cryopreserved in liquid nitrogen and sent to Belgium. After thawing, PBMCs were labeled with Zombie NIR viability dye and stained with CD3, TCR gammadelta, Vgamma9 and Vdelta2 antibodies. CD3+ TCRgammadelta+ T cells were sorted on a FACSAria III with a mean purity of nearly 99%. For each sample, RNA was extracted from some 10,000 sorted gammadelta T cells with the RNeasy Micro Kit. The infants were born to mothers who were enrolled with primary T. gondii infection during pregnancy. Peripheral blood was collected from the infants at an outpatient microbiology and virology center in Pavia, Italy.

cDNA was generated in one tube by template-switch reverse transcription with TRGC- and TRDC-specific primers, using SuperScript II. The TRGC primer was designed to bind both the TRGC1 and TRGC2 constant genes. Amplification of TRG and TRD was done with the KAPA Real-Time Library Amplification Kit, and AMPure XP beads were used for purification between steps. Index PCR with the Nextera XT Index Kit was used to attach the Illumina sequencing adapters. An Illumina MiSeq running the V2 300 kit was used to sequence the TRG and TRD amplicons, producing 150 bp paired-end reads. The source study handled its data this way. Read quality was checked with FastQC version 0.11.8 before further analysis. Reads were aligned to GenBank TRG or TRD reference genes, and CDR3 sequences were built with MiXCR version 3.0.3. Default MiXCR settings were used, apart from assembling TRDD gene segments from 3 instead of 5 consecutive nucleotides. N additions, CDR3 length, J segment length and clonotype sharing between samples were computed with VDJtools version 1.2.1. Out-of-frame CDR3 sequences and those containing stop codons were excluded from analysis. Infant repertoires were compared for overlap with previously published fetal, cord blood and adult blood Vgamma9Vdelta2 repertoires. Identical DNA sequences were merged into single rows after TCRdb reprocessed the public reads with CATT. The V and J calls were not made by the authors but by TCRdb's processing. Across this sample there are approximately 470 gamma-chain clones, with 20% seen only once. The ten largest account for 49% of the sample.

Including cysteine and phenylalanine, the CDR3 has 12 amino acids. CDR3 DNA only is kept here, 36 bases in frame from base 1. The germline V and J ends show losses of 10 bases and 2 bases respectively, and no gene match explains 6 bases of the junction. The sample belongs to a study of Vγ9Vδ2 T cells in congenital toxoplasmosis (dated by TCRdb to the early 2020s). In the study overall: The diagnosis of congenital toxoplasmosis relied on IgG, IgM and IgA serology, Western blot and an in-house interferon-gamma release assay. Repertoire sequencing was done on samples from infants at 2 months after birth and at 1 year of age. TCR sequencing covered about 5 infected and roughly 11 uninfected infants at 2 months, plus 3 infected and 4 uninfected infants at 1 year. Gamma and delta chain CDR3 repertoires of sorted blood gammadelta T cells were compared between congenitally T. gondii-infected and uninfected infants.

What the authors observed across the whole study: Compared with uninfected infants, infected infants at 2 months appeared to have fewer N additions in their TRGV9 and TRDV2 CDR3s, and this was especially true for TRDV2-TRDJ1 sequences. Two months was the earliest age with enough suitable sample material for TCR repertoire analysis, so newborn repertoires were not sequenced. Both infected and uninfected infants showed high prevalence of a public TRGV9 clonotype. Repertoire differences between infected and uninfected infants were less clearly seen at 1 year of age than at 2 months. In approximately 2-month-old infants, germline-encoded fetal-type TRDV2 CDR3 sequences seemed to be more common in infected than in uninfected infants, which suggests a footprint of in utero expansion.

The chain links TRGV10 with TRGJ1 or TRGJ2. TRGV10 counts as an open reading frame of uncertain function. The specimen was gamma-delta T cells from blood. This receptor was obtained from a child under 10 years old born to a mother with Toxoplasma gondii infection during pregnancy, either congenitally infected or uninfected (not recorded which). Here the CDR3 is given as CAALDYYYKKLF. The base sequence is TGTGCTGCGTTGGATTATTATTATAAGAAACTCTTT.